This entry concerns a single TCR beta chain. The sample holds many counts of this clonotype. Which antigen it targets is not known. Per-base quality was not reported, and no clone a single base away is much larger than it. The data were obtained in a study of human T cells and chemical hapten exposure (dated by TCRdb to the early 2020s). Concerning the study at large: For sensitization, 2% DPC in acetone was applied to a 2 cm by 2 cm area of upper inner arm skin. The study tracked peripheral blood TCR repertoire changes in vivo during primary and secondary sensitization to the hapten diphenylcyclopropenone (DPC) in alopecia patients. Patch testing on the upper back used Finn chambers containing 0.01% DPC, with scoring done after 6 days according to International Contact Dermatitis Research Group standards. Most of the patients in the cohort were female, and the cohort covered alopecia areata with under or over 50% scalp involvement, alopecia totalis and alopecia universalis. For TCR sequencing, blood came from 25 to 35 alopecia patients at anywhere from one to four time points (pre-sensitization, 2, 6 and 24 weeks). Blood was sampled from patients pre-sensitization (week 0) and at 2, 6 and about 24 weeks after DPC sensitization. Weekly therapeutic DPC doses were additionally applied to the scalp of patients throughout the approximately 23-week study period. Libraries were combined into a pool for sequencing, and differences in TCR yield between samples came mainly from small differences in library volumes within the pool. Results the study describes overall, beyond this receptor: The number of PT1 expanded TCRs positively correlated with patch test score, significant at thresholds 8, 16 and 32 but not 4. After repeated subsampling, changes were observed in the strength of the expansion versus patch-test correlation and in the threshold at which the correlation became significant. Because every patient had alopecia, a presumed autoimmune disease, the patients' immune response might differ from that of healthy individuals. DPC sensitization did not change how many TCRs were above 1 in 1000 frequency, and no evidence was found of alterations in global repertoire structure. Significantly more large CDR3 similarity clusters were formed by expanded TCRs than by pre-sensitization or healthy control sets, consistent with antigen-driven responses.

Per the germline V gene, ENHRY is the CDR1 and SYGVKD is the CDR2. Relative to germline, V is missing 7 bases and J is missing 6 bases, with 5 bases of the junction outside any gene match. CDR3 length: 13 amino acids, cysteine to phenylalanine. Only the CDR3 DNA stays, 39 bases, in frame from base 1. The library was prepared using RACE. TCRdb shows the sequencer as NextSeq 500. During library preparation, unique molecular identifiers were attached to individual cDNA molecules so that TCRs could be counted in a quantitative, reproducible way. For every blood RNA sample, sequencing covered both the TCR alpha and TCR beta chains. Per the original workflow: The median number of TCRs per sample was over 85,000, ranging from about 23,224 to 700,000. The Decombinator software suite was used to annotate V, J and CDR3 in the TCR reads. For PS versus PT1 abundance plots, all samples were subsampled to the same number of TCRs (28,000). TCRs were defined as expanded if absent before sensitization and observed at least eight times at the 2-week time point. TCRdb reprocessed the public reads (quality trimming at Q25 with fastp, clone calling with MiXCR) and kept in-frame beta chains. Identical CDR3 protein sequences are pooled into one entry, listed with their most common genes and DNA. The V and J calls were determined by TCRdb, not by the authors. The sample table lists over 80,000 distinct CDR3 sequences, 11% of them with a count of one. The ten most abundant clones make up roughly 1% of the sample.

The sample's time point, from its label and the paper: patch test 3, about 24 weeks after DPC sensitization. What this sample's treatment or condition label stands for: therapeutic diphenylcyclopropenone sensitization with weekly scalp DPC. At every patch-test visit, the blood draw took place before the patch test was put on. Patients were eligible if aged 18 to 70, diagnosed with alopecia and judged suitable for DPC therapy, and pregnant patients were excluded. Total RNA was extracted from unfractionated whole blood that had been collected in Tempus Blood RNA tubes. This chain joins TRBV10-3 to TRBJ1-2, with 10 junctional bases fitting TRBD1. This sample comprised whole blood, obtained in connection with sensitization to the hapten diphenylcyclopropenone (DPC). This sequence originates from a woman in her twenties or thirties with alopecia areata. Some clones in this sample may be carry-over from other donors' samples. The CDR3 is CAITGTGVDGYTF. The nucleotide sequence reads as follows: TGTGCCATCACCGGGACAGGGGTTGATGGCTACACCTTC.